The T cell receptor (beta chain) under discussion was sequenced for a study of cytomegalovirus exposure and HLA in healthy donors (TCRdb year 2017). In the study overall: An earlier analysis of roughly 630 of the donors reported more than 250 Gb of sequence data and 117 million unique TCR beta sequences from some 180 million T cells. Roughly 300 gigabases of sequencing data and roughly 90 million unique TCR sequences were included in an early release covering over 600 HLA-typed donors. Of the roughly 410 genotyped donors, 75% to 85% were placed in the genetic ancestry cluster associated with self-reported Caucasian donors. The study was designed to test whether signatures of past pathogen exposure could be identified by cataloging public T cell receptors. The study used immunosequencing to profile the T cell repertoires of several hundred subjects and linked those repertoires to cytomegalovirus serostatus. A separate validation cohort of roughly 110 different subjects was used in addition to the 666-subject first cohort. To predict cytomegalovirus infection status, the study brought together high-throughput TCR immunosequencing, statistical association of individual TCRs with disease status, and machine learning. To study patterns of TCR occurrence, a later analysis re-analyzed previously published TCR beta repertoires from around 700 donors and added high-resolution HLA genotyping. Rather than drawing on any new phenotypic data, the later analysis identified candidate immune exposures from TCR beta sequences and the way those sequences occurred across donors. To decide whether each TCR beta V gene segment behaved as functional or pseudogenic, an earlier analysis of 587 of the donors relied on high-throughput TCR beta sequencing. Donor age, sex, ethnicity and CMV serostatus were compiled alongside the repertoire data. In a later genetic analysis, genome-wide SNP genotypes for about three fifths of the 666 donors were used, and that subset was treated as a discovery cohort. Every discovery cohort repertoire had been produced on one sequencing platform. HLA typing included class I and class II loci at four-digit resolution. The number of donors typed differed by locus, with 629-630 for A, B, C, DRB1 and DQB1, 522 for DQA1, approximately 570 for DPA1, and under 490 for DPB1. Roughly five DR-DQ haplotypes were handled as single units for association and clustering because linkage in the cohort was strong. Across under 500 genotyped donors of the cohort, an average of approximately 240,000 unique TCR beta nucleotide sequences per donor were sequenced, and around 19% of those sequences were non-productive.

Library method: the immunoSEQ multiplex PCR assay. A mixture of 60 forward primers for TCR Vbeta segments and 13 reverse primers for TCR Jbeta segments was used in the multiplex PCR. A multiplex PCR assay on genomic DNA amplified the CDR3 region of rearranged TCR beta genes. The amplified TCR beta libraries were sequenced on the Illumina HiSeq System as 87-base-pair reads. On the study's bioinformatics: A later analysis counted about 80 million unique TCR beta chains across the 550 to 800 repertoires, and approximately 11 million of these chains were shared by at least two donors. Raw reads were error-corrected and collapsed into unique sequences by a nearest-neighbor algorithm in which closely related sequences were merged to remove PCR and sequencing errors. Alignment of CDR3 sequences to IMGT reference sequences was used to assign V, D and J gene segments. Each retained sequence needed at least a six-nucleotide match to both a V gene segment and a J gene segment. A rearrangement was called productive if the CDR3 had no stop codons and remained in frame with V and J, and every other rearrangement was called non-productive. Following IMGT convention, CDR3 was defined as the stretch from the second conserved V-encoded cysteine to the conserved J-encoded phenylalanine. The earlier analysis of around 640 of the donors excluded sequences that lacked an unambiguous match to a single V gene segment. In an earlier analysis of approximately 500 of the donors, a V segment was called functional when productive rearrangements were above 56.7%, and segregating when the standard deviation between donors exceeded 5%. To diagnose cytomegalovirus status from the catalog of TCR beta chain sequences, a statistical classification framework was built. V and J gene assignment, in a later analysis, came from comparing TCR nucleotide sequences with IMGT/GENE-DB human TR gene sequences. Using the TCRdist pipeline, a later analysis assigned CDR3 sequences along with most-parsimonious VDJ recombination scenarios. In a later analysis, every TCR beta chain was defined by the combination of its CDR3 amino acid sequence and its V-gene family, and reads without a unique V-gene family were dropped. As a way to deal with suspected cross-contamination and a sequencing artifact, a later analysis dropped 450 to 600 nucleotide sequences that were highly shared and had low generation probability. A later analysis calculated a clonal expansion index for each public chain from normalized within-repertoire ranks of inferred template counts. Generation probabilities in a later analysis came from a VDJ recombination model fitted to out-of-frame rearrangements, and those results were checked against IGoR. In a later analysis, hypergeometric tests were used to score TCR-TCR, TCR-HLA and TCR-CMV co-occurrence, with a repertoire-size bias correction applied to TCR pairs. A later analysis estimated false discovery rates by permuting HLA or CMV assignments 20 times. In a later analysis, co-occurring TCRs were grouped with DBSCAN, and TCRdist sequence similarity was added when clustering was performed within HLA-allele-positive subsets. For co-occurrence clustering, repertoires with fewer than 30,000 or more than 120,000 public chains were excluded, along with about five repertoires with anomalous nucleotide sharing. What TCRdb holds here is the immuneACCESS table cut down to in-frame rearrangements. Part of the clones is not present; checked against another copy, under half of the missing clones reflect an unresolved V gene, and the others are unexplained. The DNA gave D and trimming, while V, J and clone size come from that table. In this sample the table shows under 150,000 clones, approximately 75% of which occur a single time. Clones ranked in the top ten supply under 6% of the sample.

In total, just over 650 healthy bone marrow donors made up the cohort. All cohort members were sampled while nominally healthy, although unrecorded immune exposures were likely present. The donor tested CMV seropositive, placing the donor among the 250 to 350 seropositive members of the cohort. A peripheral blood sample was provided by each donor, and peripheral blood mononuclear cells were used for TCR beta sequencing. The Qiagen DNeasy Blood Extraction Kit was used to extract genomic DNA from the blood cell samples. A word on this clone: This clone's antigen is unknown. It has no much larger one-base neighbor in the sample; base qualities were not kept.

Broader findings and caveats from the paper: Three of the identified cytomegalovirus-associated TCR beta chains were confirmed in vitro to be specific for cytomegalovirus antigens. A further reported finding was that TCR beta sequences accurately predicted the HLA-A and HLA-B alleles for most subjects in the first cohort. For the cohort, immune exposure information was limited to CMV serostatus. Correlated functional status among segregating V segments might reflect linkage disequilibrium, but an unknown experimental factor could not be ruled out. Across donors, most TCR sequences were observed very rarely, whereas some public TCRs were present in many individuals. In this cohort, only TCR beta chains were sequenced, and detectable features were limited by the absence of alpha or paired-chain data. A cluster of highly shared sequence variants was judged likely to represent a technical artifact of the sequencing pipeline. A later analysis found that most CMV-associated TCR beta chains appeared HLA-restricted, with HLA associations seemingly driven largely by CMV exposure. In the study, around 150 TCR beta chains were listed as associated with cytomegalovirus. Compared with the roughly 670-donor mean, donors in an Asian-associated ancestry cluster had fewer N-insertions in productive TCRs, according to a later genetic analysis. Sequencing depth was assumed to be roughly uniform across donors in the presence/absence analyses, though that assumption may not hold. Because HLA typing was missing for some donors at each locus, association tests included only the typed subset. An association between a missense DCLRE1C variant and V-gene and J-gene trimming of TCR beta chains was found in a later genetic analysis and replicated in an independent cohort. In both the original and validation cohorts, the classifier was reported to diagnose cytomegalovirus status with high specificity and sensitivity. Compared with equally common non-associated chains, HLA-associated TCR beta chains in a later analysis were more clonally expanded and had lower generation probabilities. Some IMGT-functional V segments, including TRBV6-2 and TRBV6-3, could not be told apart with the 87-base-pair reads, so those segments were excluded. Around 16 rarely observed V segments, including chromosome 9 orphons, were excluded from the earlier analysis of approximately 500 of the donors because counts were too low. According to a later analysis, TCR association rates differed among HLA loci, with DRB1 alleles showing the most associated TCRs and HLA-C alleles showing the fewest. Specific HLA alleles were associated with roughly 17,000 TCR beta sequences at a false discovery rate of 0.05 in a later analysis. Broadly in line with IMGT annotations, most TCR beta V segments showed up in productive rearrangements about 87% or about 30% of the time in an earlier analysis of approximately 640 of the donors. The authors suggested that the approach could potentially be generalized to other disease states and immunological phenotypes. According to a later analysis, parvovirus B19, influenza, CMV and Epstein-Barr virus appeared linked to several top co-occurrence clusters. Assigning TCR associations to individual alleles was difficult when HLA alleles, especially DR and DQ, strongly co-occurred.

Trimming takes 4 bases off V and 2 bases off J; junction bases not matched to a gene: 5. The germline V gene specifies MNHNS as CDR1 and SASEGT as CDR2. Counted from cysteine to phenylalanine, this CDR3 has 15 amino acids. Of the read, only the CDR3 DNA is kept; its 45 bases are in frame from base 1. Sequencing used PBMCs. This chain joins TRBV6-1 to TRBJ2-7; TRBD1 fits 10 bases in the junction. This clonotype was sampled from a woman in her thirties or forties in good health and CMV-seropositive. The sequenced DNA is TGTGCCAGCAGTGTTAGGACAGGGGGGGCCTACGAGCAGTACTTC. The encoded protein is CASSVRTGGAYEQYF.